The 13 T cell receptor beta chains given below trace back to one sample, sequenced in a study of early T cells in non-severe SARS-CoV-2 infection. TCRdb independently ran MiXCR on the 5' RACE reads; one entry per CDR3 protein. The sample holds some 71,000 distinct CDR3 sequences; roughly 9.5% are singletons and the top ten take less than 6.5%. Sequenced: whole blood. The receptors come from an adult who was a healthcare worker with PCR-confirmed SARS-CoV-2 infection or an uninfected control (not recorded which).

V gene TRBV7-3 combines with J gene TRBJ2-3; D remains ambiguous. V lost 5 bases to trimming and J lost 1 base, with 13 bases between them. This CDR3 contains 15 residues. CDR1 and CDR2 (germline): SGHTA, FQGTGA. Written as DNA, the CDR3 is TGTGCCAGCAGCCCAAGCCAGCTTCGCACAGATACGCAGTATTTT. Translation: CASSPSQLRTDTQYF.

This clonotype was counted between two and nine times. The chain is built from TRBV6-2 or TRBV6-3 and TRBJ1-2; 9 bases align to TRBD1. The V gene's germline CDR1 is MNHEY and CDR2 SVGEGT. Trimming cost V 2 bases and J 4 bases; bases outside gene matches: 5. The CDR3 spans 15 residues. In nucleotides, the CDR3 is TGTGCCAGCAGTTACGCCGGGACAGGGCTCTATGGCTACACCTTC. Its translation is CASSYAGTGLYGYTF.

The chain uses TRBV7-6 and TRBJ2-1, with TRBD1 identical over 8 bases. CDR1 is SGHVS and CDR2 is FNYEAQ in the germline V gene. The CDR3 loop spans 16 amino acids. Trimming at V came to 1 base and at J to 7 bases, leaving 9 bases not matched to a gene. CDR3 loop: CASSLGGQGGRNEQFF. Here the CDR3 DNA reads TGTGCCAGCAGCTTAGGCGGACAGGGTGGTAGGAATGAGCAGTTCTTC.

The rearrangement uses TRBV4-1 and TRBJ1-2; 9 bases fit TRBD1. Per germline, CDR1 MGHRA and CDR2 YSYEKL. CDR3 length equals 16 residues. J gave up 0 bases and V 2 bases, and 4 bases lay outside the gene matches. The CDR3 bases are TGCGCCAGCAGCCAACGGGGACAGGGCTCTAACTATGGCTACACCTTC. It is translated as CASSQRGQGSNYGYTF.

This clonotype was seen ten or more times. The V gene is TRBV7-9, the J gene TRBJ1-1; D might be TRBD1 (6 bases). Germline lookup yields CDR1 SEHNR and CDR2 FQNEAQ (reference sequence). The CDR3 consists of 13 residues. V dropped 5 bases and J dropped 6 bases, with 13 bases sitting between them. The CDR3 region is CASSTVQGAEAFF. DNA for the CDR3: TGTGCCAGCAGCACCGTACAGGGAGCTGAAGCTTTCTTT.

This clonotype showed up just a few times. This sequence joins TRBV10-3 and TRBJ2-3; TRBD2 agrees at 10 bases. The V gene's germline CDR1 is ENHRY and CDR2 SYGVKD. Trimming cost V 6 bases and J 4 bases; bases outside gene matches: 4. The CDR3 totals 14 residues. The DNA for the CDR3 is TGTGCCATCAGCCTAGCGGGAGTTTCAGATACGCAGTATTTT. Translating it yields CAISLAGVSDTQYF.

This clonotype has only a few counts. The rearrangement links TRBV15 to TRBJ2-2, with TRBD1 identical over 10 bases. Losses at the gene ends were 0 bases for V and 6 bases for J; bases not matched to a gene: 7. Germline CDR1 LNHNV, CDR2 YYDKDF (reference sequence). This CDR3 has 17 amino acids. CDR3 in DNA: TGTGCCACCAGCAGAGATGCCGGACAGGGGGGATCCGGGGAGCTGTTTTTT. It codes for CATSRDAGQGGSGELFF.

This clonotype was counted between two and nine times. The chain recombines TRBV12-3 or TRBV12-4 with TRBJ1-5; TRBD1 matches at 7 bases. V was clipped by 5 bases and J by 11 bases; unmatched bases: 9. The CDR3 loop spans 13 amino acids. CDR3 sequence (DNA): TGTGCCAGCAGTACCGACAGGGACAAGGCCCAGCATTTT. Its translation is CASSTDRDKAQHF.

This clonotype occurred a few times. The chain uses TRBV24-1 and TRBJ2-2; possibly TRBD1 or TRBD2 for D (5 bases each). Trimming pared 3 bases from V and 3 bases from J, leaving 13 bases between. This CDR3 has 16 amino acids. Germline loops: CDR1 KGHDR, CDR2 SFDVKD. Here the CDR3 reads CATSDTTGRYTGELFF. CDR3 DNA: TGTGCCACCAGTGATACGACGGGGCGGTACACCGGGGAGCTGTTTTTT.

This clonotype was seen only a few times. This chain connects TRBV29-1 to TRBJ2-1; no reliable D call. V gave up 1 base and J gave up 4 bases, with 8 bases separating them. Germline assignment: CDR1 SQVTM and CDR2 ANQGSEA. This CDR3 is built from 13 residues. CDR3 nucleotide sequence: TGCAGCGTTGAAGCCGGAACGTACAATGAGCAGTTCTTC. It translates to CSVEAGTYNEQFF.

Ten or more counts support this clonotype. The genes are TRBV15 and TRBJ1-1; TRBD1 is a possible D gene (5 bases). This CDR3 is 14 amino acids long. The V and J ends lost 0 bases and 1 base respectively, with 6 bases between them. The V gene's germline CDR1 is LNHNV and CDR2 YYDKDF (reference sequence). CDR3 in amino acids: CATSRDRENTEAFF. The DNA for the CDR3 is TGTGCCACCAGCAGAGACAGGGAGAACACTGAAGCTTTCTTT.

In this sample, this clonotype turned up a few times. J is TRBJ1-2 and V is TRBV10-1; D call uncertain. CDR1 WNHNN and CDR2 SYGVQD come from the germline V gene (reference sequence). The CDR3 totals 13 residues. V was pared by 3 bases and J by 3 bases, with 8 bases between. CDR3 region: CASSDLDDYGYTF. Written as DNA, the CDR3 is TGCGCCAGCAGTGATCTGGATGACTATGGCTACACCTTC.

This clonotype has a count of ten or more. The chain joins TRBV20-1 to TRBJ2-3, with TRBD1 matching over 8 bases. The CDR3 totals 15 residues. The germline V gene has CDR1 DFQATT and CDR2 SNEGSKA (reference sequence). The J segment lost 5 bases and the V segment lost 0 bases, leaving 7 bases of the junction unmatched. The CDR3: CSARDLDRGGDTQYF. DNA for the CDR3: TGCAGTGCTAGAGATCTCGACAGGGGAGGAGATACGCAGTATTTT.